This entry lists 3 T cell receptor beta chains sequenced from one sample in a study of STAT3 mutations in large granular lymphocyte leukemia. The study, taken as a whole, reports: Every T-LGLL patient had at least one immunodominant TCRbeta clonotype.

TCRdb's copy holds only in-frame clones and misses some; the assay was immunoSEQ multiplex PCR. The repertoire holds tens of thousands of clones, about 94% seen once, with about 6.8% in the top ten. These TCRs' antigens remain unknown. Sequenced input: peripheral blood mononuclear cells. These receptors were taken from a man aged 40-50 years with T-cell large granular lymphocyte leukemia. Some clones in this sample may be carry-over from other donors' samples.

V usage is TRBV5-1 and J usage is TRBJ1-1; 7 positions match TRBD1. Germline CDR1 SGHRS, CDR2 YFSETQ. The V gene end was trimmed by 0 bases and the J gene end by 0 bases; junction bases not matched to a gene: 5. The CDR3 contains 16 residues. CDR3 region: CASSLGRGLMNTEAFF. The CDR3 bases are TGCGCCAGCAGCTTGGGGAGGGGGCTTATGAACACTGAAGCTTTCTTT.

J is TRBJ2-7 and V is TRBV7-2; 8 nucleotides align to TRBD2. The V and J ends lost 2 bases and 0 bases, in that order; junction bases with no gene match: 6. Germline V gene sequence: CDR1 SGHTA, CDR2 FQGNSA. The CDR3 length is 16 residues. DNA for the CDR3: TGTGCCAGCAGCTTACTCGGGGGGGCGAGCTCCTACGAGCAGTACTTC. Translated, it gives CASSLLGGASSYEQYF.

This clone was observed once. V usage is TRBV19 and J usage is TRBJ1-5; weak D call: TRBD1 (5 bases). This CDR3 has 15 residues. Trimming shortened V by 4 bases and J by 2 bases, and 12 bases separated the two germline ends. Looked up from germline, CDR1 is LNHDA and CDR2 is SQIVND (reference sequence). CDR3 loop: CASSTPRGGNQPQHF. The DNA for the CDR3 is TGTGCCAGTAGTACCCCCCGAGGGGGCAATCAGCCCCAGCATTTT.